The next 25 T cell receptor beta chains were all read from a single sample in a study of T cells in Graves' hyperthyroidism and ophthalmopathy. TCR beta CDR3 regions were amplified from RNA transcripts. HTBI primers were the set used in a first-round RT-PCR of the TCR CDR3. TCRdb itself ran the multiplex PCR reads through MiXCR, one entry per CDR3 protein. The profile covers a few hundred thousand distinct CDR3 sequences, with around 16% appearing a single time and less than 3.5% taken by the ten largest. The sample taken for sequencing was blood. The receptor source for this set is a woman between 40 and 55 years old with Graves' ophthalmopathy.

Many counts were recorded for this clonotype. The J gene is TRBJ2-3, the V gene TRBV11-2; D ambiguous. The CDR3 consists of 15 residues. V was shortened by 2 bases and J by 4 bases, with 13 bases between the two germline ends. Germline CDR1 SGHAT, CDR2 FQNNGV. The CDR3 sequence is CASSLNPGGADTQYF. CDR3 DNA: TGTGCCAGCAGCTTAAACCCCGGTGGGGCAGATACGCAGTATTTT.

Ten or more counts support this clonotype. J is TRBJ1-1 and V is TRBV2; D possibly corresponds to TRBD1 (5 bases). The CDR3 contains 13 residues. Germline CDR1 and CDR2: SNHLY and FYNNEI. V dropped 8 bases and J dropped 2 bases, with 12 bases sitting between them. The CDR3 reads CASLVGGNTEAFF. DNA of the CDR3: TGTGCCAGCCTCGTCGGGGGTAACACTGAAGCTTTCTTT.

This clonotype has just a few counts. The chain links TRBV19 to TRBJ2-2; D remains ambiguous. The CDR3 has 15 amino acids. Germline CDR1 and CDR2: LNHDA and SQIVND (reference sequence). Trimming pared 5 bases from V and 0 bases from J, leaving 10 bases between. CDR3 sequence reads: CASSEFHANTGELFF. CDR3 DNA sequence: TGTGCCAGTAGTGAGTTCCACGCGAACACCGGGGAGCTGTTTTTT.

There are many counts of this clonotype. V and J are TRBV7-3 and TRBJ2-1; 9 positions agree with TRBD2. Germline CDR1 reads SGHTA; CDR2 reads FQGTGA. V lost 2 bases and J lost 6; bases outside the gene matches: 2. This CDR3 has 14 residues. The CDR3 DNA reads TGTGCCAGCAGCTTACCGGGACTAGCCAATGAGCAGTTCTTC. This codes for CASSLPGLANEQFF.

This clonotype has a count of ten or more. V usage is TRBV5-1 and J usage is TRBJ1-5, with 7 bases lining up with TRBD1. Germline V gene sequence: CDR1 SGHRS, CDR2 YFSETQ. V lost 4 bases to trimming and J lost 7 bases; unmatched junction nucleotides: 11. The CDR3 totals 15 residues. The CDR3 loop reads CASSNGTAGDQPQHF. In DNA form, the CDR3 reads TGCGCCAGCAGCAACGGGACAGCAGGGGACCAGCCCCAGCATTTT.

This clonotype was seen only a few times. The chain is built from TRBV6-1 and TRBJ2-5; D uncertain. The CDR3 spans 14 residues. Germline V CDR1 and CDR2: MNHNS, SASEGT. V gave up 6 bases and J gave up 5 bases, with 16 bases separating them. The CDR3 nucleotides read TGTGCCAGCAGCCTAGGACGCTGGATTGAGACCCAGTACTTC. This translates into CASSLGRWIETQYF.

This clonotype was detected only a few times. V is TRBV7-8 and J is TRBJ2-1; D unresolved. With 4 bases removed from V and 0 bases from J, the gap between germline ends came to 10 bases. Germline V lookup: CDR1 SGHVS, CDR2 FQNEAQ. The CDR3 sequence is 15 residues long. The CDR3 reads CASSSDASSYNEQFF. CDR3 bases: TGTGCCAGCAGCTCGGACGCGAGCTCCTACAATGAGCAGTTCTTC. Full variable domain (rest looked up from reference TRBV7-8 and TRBJ2-1): GAGVSQSPRYKVAKRGQDVALRCDPISGHVSLFWYQQALGQGPEFLTYFQNEAQLDKSGLPSDRFFAERPEGSVSTLKIQRTQQEDSAVYLCASSSDASSYNEQFFGPGTRLTVL.

This clonotype has ten or more counts. J is TRBJ2-5 and V is TRBV20-1, with TRBD2 matching 7 bases. This CDR3 is built from 15 residues. The V gene's germline CDR1 is DFQATT and CDR2 SNEGSKA (reference sequence). J was trimmed by 5 bases and V by 0 bases; bases with no gene match: 9. The CDR3 region is CSARDPQRGWETQYF. In DNA form, the CDR3 reads TGCAGTGCTAGAGATCCCCAGCGGGGATGGGAGACCCAGTACTTC.

This clonotype was observed many times. The rearrangement links TRBV11-2 to TRBJ2-7; D is undetermined. V was trimmed by 3 bases and J by 7 bases, leaving 13 bases between them. The CDR3 loop spans 13 amino acids. The germline CDR1 and CDR2 sequences are SGHAT and FQNNGV. This CDR3 is CASSFPASGEQYF. The DNA of the CDR3 is TGTGCCAGCAGCTTCCCCGCCTCCGGGGAGCAGTACTTC.

With regard to this clonotype: Compared with germline, one end of the junction differs, possibly owing to a read error. This sequence joins TRBV2 and TRBJ2-1, with D maybe TRBD1 (5 bases). This CDR3 contains 14 residues. Germline loops: CDR1 SNHLY, CDR2 FYNNEI. CDR3 nucleotides: TGTGCCAGCACAGGGCCGCGCTCCCACAATGAGCAGTTCTTC. It yields the protein CASTGPRSHNEQFF.

The table lists this clonotype with many counts. The V call is TRBV27, the J call TRBJ1-5; a weak D match, TRBD1 (6 bases). CDR1 is MNHEY, CDR2 SMNVEV, per germline (reference sequence). This CDR3 contains 14 residues. V was cut by 3 bases and J by 5 bases, with 11 bases left in between. The CDR3 loop is CASSFGQGHQPQHF. The CDR3 DNA is TGTGCCAGCAGTTTCGGCCAGGGGCATCAGCCCCAGCATTTT.

The gene calls are TRBV19 and TRBJ1-5; no firm D call. CDR1 is LNHDA, CDR2 SQIVND, per germline (reference sequence). The CDR3 length is 15 residues. Trimming shortened V by 7 bases and J by 4 bases, and 17 bases separated the two germline ends. The DNA of the CDR3 is TGTGCCAGTACCAACTGGCAAGTAGGGAATCAGCCCCAGCATTTT. It specifies CASTNWQVGNQPQHF.

The CDR3 is CASSLGNVGGRGETQYF. DNA for the CDR3: TGTGCCAGCAGTTTAGGGAACGTGGGGGGCAGGGGGGAGACCCAGTACTTC. The chain uses TRBV12-3 or TRBV12-4 and TRBJ2-5; tentatively, D is TRBD1 (7 bases). V was cut by 1 base and J by 5 bases, with 20 bases left in between. This CDR3 contains 17 residues.

This clonotype was detected only once. This may arise from a read error, as a much more abundant clone is one base away. J is TRBJ1-1 and V is TRBV3-1, with 9 bases aligning to TRBD1. CDR3 length equals 13 residues. CDR1 and CDR2 (germline): LGHDT, YNNKEL (reference sequence). The CDR3 reads CASSRGLGQGHIF. The CDR3 DNA follows: TGTGCCAGCAGCCGAGGTTTGGGACAGGGTCATATCTTT.

This chain links TRBV15 with TRBJ2-2, with D unresolved. This CDR3 has 14 residues. Trimming shortened V by 4 bases and J by 1 base, and 7 bases separated the two germline ends. CDR1 and CDR2 (germline): LNHNV, YYDKDF (reference sequence). CDR3 protein: CATSKTVNTGELFF. The CDR3, as DNA: TGTGCCACCAGCAAAACAGTGAACACCGGGGAGCTGTTTTTT.

This clonotype appeared a few times. This chain links TRBV15 with TRBJ2-5, with D perhaps matching TRBD2 (6 bases). Germline V gives CDR1 LNHNV, CDR2 YYDKDF (reference sequence). This CDR3 has 16 residues. V shed 1 base and J shed 1 base, with 13 bases lying between them. The chain's CDR3 is CATSRVQTGVQETQYF. The DNA of the CDR3 is TGTGCCACCAGCAGAGTCCAGACGGGAGTCCAAGAGACCCAGTACTTC.

This clonotype was counted many times. V and J are TRBV11-2 and TRBJ2-5; perhaps TRBD2 as D (5 bases). The germline gives CDR1 SGHAT, CDR2 FQNNGV. Trimming took off 2 bases at V and 7 bases at J, with 11 bases between the two ends. This CDR3 is 13 amino acids long. This chain's CDR3 is CASSLLPGGTQYF. In DNA form, the CDR3 reads TGTGCCAGCAGCTTATTACCCGGAGGGACCCAGTACTTC.

This clonotype has at least ten counts. V gene TRBV20-1 combines with J gene TRBJ1-2; 7 positions agree with TRBD1. V dropped 3 bases and J dropped 8; count of bases not matched to a gene: 9. CDR3 length: 13 residues. Germline V gene sequence: CDR1 DFQATT, CDR2 SNEGSKA (reference sequence). In nucleotides, the CDR3 is TGCAGTGCTAGGGGGATGAGGGGGCAGGGCTACACCTTC. Translation: CSARGMRGQGYTF.

Only a few counts were recorded for this clonotype. The chain carries TRBV11-2 and TRBJ1-1; TRBD1 is a possible D gene (5 bases). CDR1 and CDR2 (germline): SGHAT, FQNNGV. This CDR3 has 15 residues. The germline V and J ends were trimmed by 4 bases and 2 bases, with 14 bases remaining between them. The DNA for the CDR3 is TGTGCCAGCAGCTCCCCGGGACGGTCAAACACTGAAGCTTTCTTT. Protein sequence: CASSSPGRSNTEAFF.

Ten or more counts support this clonotype. The chain carries TRBV27 and TRBJ1-1; TRBD1 aligns across 11 bases. The CDR3 contains 14 residues. Germline CDR1 is MNHEY and CDR2 is SMNVEV (reference sequence). V lost 7 bases, J lost 7 bases, and 8 bases stayed unmatched. The CDR3 region has the DNA TGTGCCAGCACACGGACAGGGGGCGCAAGTGAAGCTTTCTTT. This gives the protein CASTRTGGASEAFF.

This clonotype was seen at least ten times. This chain links TRBV12-3 or TRBV12-4 with TRBJ2-3, with D maybe TRBD1 (5 bases). Trimming removed 6 bases from V and 3 bases from J, with 16 bases in between. The CDR3 sequence is 15 residues long. The DNA for the CDR3 is TGTGCCAGCAGGCCCGGACACGGCTATACAGATACGCAGTATTTT. Translation: CASRPGHGYTDTQYF.

CDR3 protein: CASSELGEEAFF. In nucleotides, the CDR3 is TGTGCCAGCAGTGAATTAGGTGAGGAAGCTTTCTTT. The genes are TRBV6-1 and TRBJ1-1; D uncertain. V gave up 2 bases and J gave up 8 bases, with 9 bases separating them. CDR3 size: 12 residues. Germline assignment: CDR1 MNHNS and CDR2 SASEGT.

This clonotype was observed a few times. The chain carries TRBV3-1 and TRBJ1-3; no firm D call. Germline values: CDR1 LGHDT, CDR2 YNNKEL (reference sequence). CDR3 length: 13 residues. V gave up 3 bases and J gave up 4 bases, with 7 bases separating them. As DNA, the CDR3 is TGTGCCAGCAGCCATCAACCGGGAAACACCATATATTTT. Translating gives CASSHQPGNTIYF.

The sample holds many counts of this clonotype. The chain employs TRBV28 and TRBJ2-1, with D possibly matching TRBD2 (6 bases). V was shortened by 3 bases and J by 8 bases, with 11 bases between the two germline ends. CDR1 and CDR2 (germline): MDHEN, SYDVKM. The CDR3 spans 13 residues. CDR3 bases: TGTGCCAGCAGTTTCGTGGGACTTCATGAGCAGTTCTTC. This sequence encodes CASSFVGLHEQFF.

This clonotype showed up many times. V gene TRBV12-3 or TRBV12-4 combines with J gene TRBJ1-2; D possibly corresponds to TRBD1 (5 bases). V lost 7 bases and J 3 bases, leaving 24 bases between the germline ends. The CDR3 runs 17 residues. The CDR3 reads CASTSRGDSRHHYGYTF. The CDR3 DNA sequence: TGTGCCAGCACCTCTCGGGGGGATTCCCGTCACCACTATGGCTACACCTTC.